The table lists the clone carrying this T cell receptor beta chain with a few counts. Antigen unknown. MiXCR, applied by TCRdb to the 5' RACE reads, yields one record per CDR3 protein. The table has about 430,000 distinct CDR3 sequences, roughly a quarter seen once; the top ten hold around 8.1%. The data derive from a study of T-cell memory formation after mild COVID-19. Overall study context: The study found TCR clusters largely donor specific.

Study results and caveats: Memory from before infection featured some responding clones, which suggests cross-reactive memory joined. The main location of contracting CD4+ clones was CM and EM, and that of contracting CD8+ clones was EMRA.

This receptor was taken from an adult woman who had mild COVID-19 (a few samples of this study predate the infection). Cell type and time point are not known. What was sequenced was PBMCs or a T cell subset sorted from them (not recorded which).

The CDR3 region has the DNA TGCGCCAGCAGCTGGACTCTTCTAGCGGGAGGGTCCGGCGAGCAGTACTTC. This translates into CASSWTLLAGGSGEQYF. The chain recombines TRBV5-1 with TRBJ2-7; 12 bases match TRBD2. Trimming removed 3 bases from V and 6 bases from J; junction bases left unmatched: 13. The CDR3 has 17 residues. CDR1 and CDR2 from the germline V gene are SGHRS and YFSETQ.